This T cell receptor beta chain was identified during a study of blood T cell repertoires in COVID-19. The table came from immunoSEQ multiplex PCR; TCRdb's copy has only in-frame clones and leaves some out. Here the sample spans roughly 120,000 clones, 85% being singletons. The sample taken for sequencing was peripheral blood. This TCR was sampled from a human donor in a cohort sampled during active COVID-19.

Here the CDR3 reads CASRRGDQPQHF. CDR3 bases: TGTGCCAGCAGGCGAGGTGATCAGCCCCAGCATTTT. V is TRBV12-3 or TRBV12-4 and J is TRBJ1-5; D gene uncertain. V lost 6 bases and J lost 5, with 8 bases in between. The length of the CDR3 is 12 residues.